The T cell receptor (beta chain) described here comes from a study of CD8 T cells in cerebrospinal fluid in Alzheimer's disease. Study-wide context: Two single-cell methods, plate-based nested PCR and droplet-based sequencing, assessed CSF clonal expansion.

This clonotype is called medium-sized based on its frequency. Droplet-based sequencing used CSF cells sorted as live with a live/dead marker. The germline gives CDR1 SEHNR, CDR2 FQNEAQ (reference sequence). The CDR3 is made up of 16 amino acids. TCRdb reprocessed the 10x single-cell sequencing reads and keeps a single row for each CDR3 protein, giving no DNA. The sample's table shows 650 to 950 distinct CDR3 sequences. The clonotype was recovered from a human donor with Parkinson's disease. The sample consisted of cerebrospinal fluid. The chain uses TRBV7-9 and TRBJ1-2. The chain's CDR3 is CASSLGGLGDSYGYTF.